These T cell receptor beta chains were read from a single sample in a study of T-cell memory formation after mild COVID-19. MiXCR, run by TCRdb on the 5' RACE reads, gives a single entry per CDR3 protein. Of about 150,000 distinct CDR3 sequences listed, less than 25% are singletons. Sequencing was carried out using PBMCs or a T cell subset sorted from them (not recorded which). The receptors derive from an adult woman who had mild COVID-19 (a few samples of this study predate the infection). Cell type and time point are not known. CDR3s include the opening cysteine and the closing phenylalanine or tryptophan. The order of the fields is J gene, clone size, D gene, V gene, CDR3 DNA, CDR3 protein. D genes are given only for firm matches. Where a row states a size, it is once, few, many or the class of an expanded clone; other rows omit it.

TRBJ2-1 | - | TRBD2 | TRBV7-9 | TGTGCCAGCAGCGGGGGTCTAGCGGGAGGAGAGCAGTTCTTC | CASSGGLAGGEQFF
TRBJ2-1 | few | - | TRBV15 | TGTGCCACCAGCAGCTCCCGGGCCAGAGCTAACAATGAGCAGTTCTTC | CATSSSRARANNEQFF
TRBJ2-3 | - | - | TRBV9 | TGTGCCAGCAGCGACACAGATACGCAGTATTTT | CASSDTDTQYF
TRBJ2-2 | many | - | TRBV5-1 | TGCGCCAGCAGCCTTGACTCCGGGGAGCTGTTTTTT | CASSLDSGELFF
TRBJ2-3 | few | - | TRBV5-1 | TGCGCCAGCAGCTTGTACATAGATACGCAGTATTTT | CASSLYIDTQYF
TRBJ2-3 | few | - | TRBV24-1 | TGTGCCACCGCGTGGAGGCAGGGCGGGAAAGATACGCAGTATTTT | CATAWRQGGKDTQYF
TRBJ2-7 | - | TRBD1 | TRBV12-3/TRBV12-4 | TGTGCCAGCAGCTCTGTGGACGGACGGACAGGGGCAAATTCCTACGAGCAGTACTTC | CASSSVDGRTGANSYEQYF
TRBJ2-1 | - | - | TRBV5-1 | TGCGCCAGCATACCTCCTCTAGGGAACAATGAGCAGTTCTTC | CASIPPLGNNEQFF
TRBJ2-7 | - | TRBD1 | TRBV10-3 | TGTGCCATCAGCGACGGACAGGGCCCCTCCTACGAGCAGTACTTC | CAISDGQGPSYEQYF
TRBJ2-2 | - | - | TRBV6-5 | TGTGCCAGCAGTTACGCGGCCGGGGAGCTGTTTTTT | CASSYAAGELFF
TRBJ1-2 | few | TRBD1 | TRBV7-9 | TGTGCCAGCAGCCCCCGACAGGGGGATGGCTACACCTTC | CASSPRQGDGYTF
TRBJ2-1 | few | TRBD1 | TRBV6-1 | TGTGCCAGCAGTGTCTCACAGGGGGTGTCCTACAATGAGCAGTTCTTC | CASSVSQGVSYNEQFF
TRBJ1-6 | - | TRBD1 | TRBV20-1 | TGCAGTGCTAGAGATGGGGACAGGGGCTATAATTCACCCCTCCACTTT | CSARDGDRGYNSPLHF
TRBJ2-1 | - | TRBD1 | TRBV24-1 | TGTGCCACCAGTGACCTGGGGCAACAGGGGGGATCCTACAATGAGCAGTTCTTC | CATSDLGQQGGSYNEQFF
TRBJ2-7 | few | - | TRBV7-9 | TGTGCCAGCAGCCCTCTCCGGGACTCCGGCTACGAGCAGTACTTC | CASSPLRDSGYEQYF
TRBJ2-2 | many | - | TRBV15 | TGTGCCACCAGCACTCAGACAGGGGTCGGGAGGGCCGGGGAGCTGTTTTTT | CATSTQTGVGRAGELFF
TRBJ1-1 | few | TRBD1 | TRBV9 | TGTGCCAGCAGCGGACAGGGTATCACTGAAGCTTTCTTT | CASSGQGITEAFF
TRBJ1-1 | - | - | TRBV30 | TGTGCCTGGAGCCGGGGGATTGAAGCTTTCTTT | CAWSRGIEAFF
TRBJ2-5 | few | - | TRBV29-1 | TGCAGCGTTCTATACGGGGTTGGAGAGACCCAGTACTTC | CSVLYGVGETQYF
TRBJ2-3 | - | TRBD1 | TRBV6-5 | TGTGCCAGCAGTACATACAGGGGGTTGGGAACAGATACGCAGTATTTT | CASSTYRGLGTDTQYF
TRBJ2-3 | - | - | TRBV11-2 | TGTGCCAGCAGCTTAGTACGGGAAGCAGATACGCAGTATTTT | CASSLVREADTQYF
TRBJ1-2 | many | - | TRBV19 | TGTGCCAGTAGTAGGGCAACGGGAGGCTACACCTTC | CASSRATGGYTF
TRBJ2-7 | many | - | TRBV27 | TGTGCCAGCAGTTACCAGCAGGTCTCCGAGCAGTACTTC | CASSYQQVSEQYF
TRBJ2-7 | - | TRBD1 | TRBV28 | TGTGCCAGCGATACAGGGGCCCTCATTGAGGGGCAGTACTTC | CASDTGALIEGQYF
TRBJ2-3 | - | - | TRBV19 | TGTGCCAGTAGTTCCCGGGACACAGGGCAAGATACGCAGTATTTT | CASSSRDTGQDTQYF
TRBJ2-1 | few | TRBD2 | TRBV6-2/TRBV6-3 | TGTGCCAGCAGTTCAGTGACTAGCCGACACTACAATGAGCAGTTCTTC | CASSSVTSRHYNEQFF
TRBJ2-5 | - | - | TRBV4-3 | TGCGCCAGCAGCCAGGAGAGGGAGGACGAGACCCAGTACTTC | CASSQEREDETQYF
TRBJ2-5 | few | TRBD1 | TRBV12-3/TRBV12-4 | TGTGCCAGCAGTTCTCCGACAGGGCAAGAGACCCAGTACTTC | CASSSPTGQETQYF
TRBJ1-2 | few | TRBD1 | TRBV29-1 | TGCAGCGGGGAGACAGGGGAAGATTTGGGCGGCTACACCTTC | CSGETGEDLGGYTF
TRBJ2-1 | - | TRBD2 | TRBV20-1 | TGCAGTGCTAGAGCATCCCTCGTTCCTGGCGGGGGGCCTAATGAGCAGTTCTTC | CSARASLVPGGGPNEQFF
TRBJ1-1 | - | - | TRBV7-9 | TGTGCCAGCAGCTTAGCGCGGGACGGCGAAGCTTTCTTT | CASSLARDGEAFF
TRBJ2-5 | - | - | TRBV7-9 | TGTGCCAGCAGCTTAGCTGGGTTCCAAGAGACCCAGTACTTC | CASSLAGFQETQYF
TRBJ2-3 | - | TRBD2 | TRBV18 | TGTGCCAGCTCACCAGACGAGCGGGGAAGCACAGATACGCAGTATTTT | CASSPDERGSTDTQYF
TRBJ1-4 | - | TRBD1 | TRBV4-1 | TGCGCCAGCAGCCTTGGACAGGGTAGCGAAAAACTGTTTTTT | CASSLGQGSEKLFF
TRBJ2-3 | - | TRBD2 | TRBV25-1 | TGTGCCATCGCGGGGGGTGACTCAGATACGCAGTATTTT | CAIAGGDSDTQYF
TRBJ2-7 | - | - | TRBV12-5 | TGTGCTAGTGGTTTGACAGGGATCTCCTACGAGCAGTACTTC | CASGLTGISYEQYF
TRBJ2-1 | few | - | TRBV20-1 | TGCAGTGCTACCACGGGCAATGAGCAGTTCTTC | CSATTGNEQFF
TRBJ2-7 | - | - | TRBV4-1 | TGCGCCAGCAGCCACCTGCAGATAAACTACGAGCCCCGAACCTACGAGCAGTACTTC | CASSHLQINYEPRTYEQYF
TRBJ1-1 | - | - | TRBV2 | TGTGCCAGCAGTGTGGGTCCCAATCCGAACACTGAAGCTTTCTTT | CASSVGPNPNTEAFF
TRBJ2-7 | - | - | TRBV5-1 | TGCGCCAGCAGCTTGGTACAGGGACTCCTCTACGAGCAGTACTTC | CASSLVQGLLYEQYF
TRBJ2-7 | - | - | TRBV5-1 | TGCGCCAGCAGAACAACAGGGTTCTACGAGCAGTACTTC | CASRTTGFYEQYF
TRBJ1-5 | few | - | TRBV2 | TGTGCCAGCAGGGCAGGGGAAAGGGCTCAGCCCCAGCATTTT | CASRAGERAQPQHF
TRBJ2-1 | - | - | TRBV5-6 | TGTGCCAGCAGCGCGGGGAGGCAGGTTTACAATGAGCAGTTCTTC | CASSAGRQVYNEQFF
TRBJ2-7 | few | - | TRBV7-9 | TGTGCCACCGGGGATAGGTCCTACGAGCAGTACTTC | CATGDRSYEQYF
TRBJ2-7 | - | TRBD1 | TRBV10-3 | TGTGCCATCGGGCCAGGGGGCTACAACGAGCAGTACTTC | CAIGPGGYNEQYF
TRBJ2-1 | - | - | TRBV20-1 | TGCAGCCGTAAACTAGGCAATGAGCAGTTCTTC | CSRKLGNEQFF
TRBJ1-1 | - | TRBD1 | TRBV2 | TGTGCCAGCAGTCCGAGACAGGGAGGGGGTGGCACTGAAGCTTTCTTT | CASSPRQGGGGTEAFF
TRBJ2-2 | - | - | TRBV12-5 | TGTGCTAGTGGTCCCGACAAGGAAAACACCGGGGAGCTGTTTTTT | CASGPDKENTGELFF
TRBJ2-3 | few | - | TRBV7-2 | TGTGCCAGCAGCTCCGTCGGCACAGATACGCAGTATTTT | CASSSVGTDTQYF
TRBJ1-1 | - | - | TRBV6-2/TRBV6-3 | TGTGCCAGCAGGACCTCAACCGGTGTCTCTGAAGCTTTCTTT | CASRTSTGVSEAFF
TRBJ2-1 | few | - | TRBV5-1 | TGCGCCAGCAGCTTGGAATGGTCGGGGCTCGGCGATGAGCAGTTCTTC | CASSLEWSGLGDEQFF
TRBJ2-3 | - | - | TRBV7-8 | TGTGCCAGCAGCCCGTCGGGGAAAAGCACAGATACGCAGTATTTT | CASSPSGKSTDTQYF
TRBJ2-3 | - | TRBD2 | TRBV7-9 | TGTGCCAGCAGCCCCGGATTAGCGGGGGCAGATACGCAGTATTTT | CASSPGLAGADTQYF
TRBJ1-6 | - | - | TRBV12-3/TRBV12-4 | TGTGCCAGCAGTCTAGGATATTCACCCCTCCACTTT | CASSLGYSPLHF
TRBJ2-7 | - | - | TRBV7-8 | TGTGCCAGCAGCTTAAGTCCCAGGGGAGGCGAGCAGTACTTC | CASSLSPRGGEQYF
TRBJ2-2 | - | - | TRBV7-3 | TGTGCGGTGGAAATGGCCGGGGAGCTGTTTTTT | CAVEMAGELFF
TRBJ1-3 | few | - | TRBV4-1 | TGCGCCAGCAGCCAAGTTATATTCCTCGGATCTCGCTCTGGAAACACCATATATTTT | CASSQVIFLGSRSGNTIYF
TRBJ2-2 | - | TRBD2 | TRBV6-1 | TGTGCCACCCCGACTAGCCCCGGGGAGCTGTTTTTT | CATPTSPGELFF
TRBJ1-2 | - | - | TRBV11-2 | TGTGCCAGCAGCTCCCGGGCCCCAGGGGGCTACACCTTC | CASSSRAPGGYTF